This T cell receptor (beta chain) comes out of a study of blood T cell repertoires in COVID-19. Study summary: The United States, Italy and Spain provided the acute and convalescent COVID-19 samples. T cells, B-cell-depleted T cells, or PBMCs supplied cDNA or gDNA.

Per the original methods: Estimation of nucleated cell counts relied on the amplification of reference gene primers. Measured with immunoSEQ multiplex PCR; TCRdb has only the in-frame clones, and not every one. D and trimming come from the DNA, and the V and J calls and clone size come from that table. The sample yields around 170,000 clones, around 83% seen once. This clone was counted once. The germline V gene has CDR1 MNHEY and CDR2 SMNVEV (reference sequence). V lost 8 bases to trimming and J lost 6 bases; unmatched junction nucleotides: 11. The CDR3 totals 14 residues. The sample consisted of peripheral blood. This receptor was obtained from a man aged 50 to 60 with active or convalescent COVID-19. The rearrangement joins TRBV27 to TRBJ2-7; 9 nucleotides line up with TRBD1. The CDR3 loop reads CASQPGTGYVEQYF. The DNA of the CDR3 is TGTGCCAGCCAACCGGGGACAGGGTACGTCGAGCAGTACTTC.